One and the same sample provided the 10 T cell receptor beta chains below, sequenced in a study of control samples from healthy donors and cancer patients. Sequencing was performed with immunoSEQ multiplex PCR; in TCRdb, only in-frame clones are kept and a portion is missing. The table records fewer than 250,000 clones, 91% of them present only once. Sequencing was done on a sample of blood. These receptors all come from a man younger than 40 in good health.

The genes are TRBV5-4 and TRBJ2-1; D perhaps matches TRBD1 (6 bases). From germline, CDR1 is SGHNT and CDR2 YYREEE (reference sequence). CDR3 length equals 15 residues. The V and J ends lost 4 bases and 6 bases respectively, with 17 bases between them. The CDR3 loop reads CASSPRGRDFNEQFF. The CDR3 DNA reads TGTGCCAGCAGCCCCAGGGGACGAGACTTCAATGAGCAGTTCTTC.

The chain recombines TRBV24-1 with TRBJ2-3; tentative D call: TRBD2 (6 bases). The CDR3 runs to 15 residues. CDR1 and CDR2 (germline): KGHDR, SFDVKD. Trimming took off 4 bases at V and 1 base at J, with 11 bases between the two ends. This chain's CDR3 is CATSEGGLGTDTQYF. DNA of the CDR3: TGTGCCACCAGTGAGGGGGGTTTAGGCACAGATACGCAGTATTTT.

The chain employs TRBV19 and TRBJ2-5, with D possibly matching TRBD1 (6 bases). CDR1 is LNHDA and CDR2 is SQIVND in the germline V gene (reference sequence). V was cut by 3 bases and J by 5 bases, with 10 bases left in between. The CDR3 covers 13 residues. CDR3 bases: TGTGCCAGTAGTATTGGGCAGGGGGAGACCCAGTACTTC. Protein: CASSIGQGETQYF.

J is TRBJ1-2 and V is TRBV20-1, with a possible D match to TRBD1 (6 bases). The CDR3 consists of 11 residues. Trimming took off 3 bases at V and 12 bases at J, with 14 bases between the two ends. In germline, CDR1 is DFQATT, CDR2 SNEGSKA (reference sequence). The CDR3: CSARQGLGHTF. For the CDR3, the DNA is TGCAGTGCTAGGCAGGGGTTGGGCCACACCTTC.

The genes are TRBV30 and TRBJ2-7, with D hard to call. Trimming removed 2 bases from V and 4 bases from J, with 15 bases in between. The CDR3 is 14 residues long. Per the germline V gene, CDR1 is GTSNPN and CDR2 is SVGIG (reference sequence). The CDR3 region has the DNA TGTGCCTGGAGTAGGTCAGCCTTAGGGTACGAGCAGTACTTC. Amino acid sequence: CAWSRSALGYEQYF.

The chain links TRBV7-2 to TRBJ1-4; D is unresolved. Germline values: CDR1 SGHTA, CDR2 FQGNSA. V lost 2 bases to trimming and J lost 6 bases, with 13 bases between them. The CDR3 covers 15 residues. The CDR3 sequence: CASSLRLWRDEKLFF. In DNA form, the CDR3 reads TGTGCCAGCAGCTTACGACTTTGGAGGGATGAAAAACTGTTTTTT.

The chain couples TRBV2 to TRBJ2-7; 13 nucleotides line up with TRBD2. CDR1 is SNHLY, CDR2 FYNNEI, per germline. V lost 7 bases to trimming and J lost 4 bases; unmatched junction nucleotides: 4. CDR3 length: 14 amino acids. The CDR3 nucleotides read TGTGCCAGCACTGGACTAGCGGGGGCGTACGAGCAGTACTTC. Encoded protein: CASTGLAGAYEQYF. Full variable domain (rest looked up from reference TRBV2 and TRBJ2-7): EPEVTQTPSHQVTQMGQEVILRCVPISNHLYFYWYRQILGQKVEFLVSFYNNEISEKSEIFDDQFSVERPDGSNFTLKIRSTKLEDSAMYFCASTGLAGAYEQYFGPGTRLTVT.

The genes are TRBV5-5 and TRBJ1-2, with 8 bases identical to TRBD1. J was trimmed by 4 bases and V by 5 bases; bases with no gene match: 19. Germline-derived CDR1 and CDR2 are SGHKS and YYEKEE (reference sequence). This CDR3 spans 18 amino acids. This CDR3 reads CASSIGGNPGTGVYGYTF. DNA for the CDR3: TGTGCCAGCAGTATTGGAGGGAACCCCGGGACAGGAGTCTATGGCTACACCTTC.

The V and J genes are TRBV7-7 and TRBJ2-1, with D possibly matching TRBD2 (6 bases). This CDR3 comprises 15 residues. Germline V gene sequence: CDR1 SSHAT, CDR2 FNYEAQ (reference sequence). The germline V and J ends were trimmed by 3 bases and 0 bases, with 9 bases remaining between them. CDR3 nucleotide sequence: TGTGCCAGCAGCTTCGGAGGGAGCTCCTACAATGAGCAGTTCTTC. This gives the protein CASSFGGSSYNEQFF.

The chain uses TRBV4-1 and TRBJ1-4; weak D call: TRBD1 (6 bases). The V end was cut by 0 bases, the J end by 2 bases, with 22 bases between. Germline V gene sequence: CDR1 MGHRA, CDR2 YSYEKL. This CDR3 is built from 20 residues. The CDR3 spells CASSQERRQDLEGTNEKLFF. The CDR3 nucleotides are TGCGCCAGCAGCCAAGAACGACGACAGGATTTAGAAGGGACTAATGAAAAACTGTTTTTT.